The rows below give T cell receptor beta chains drawn from one sample of a study of control samples from healthy donors and cancer patients. Some clones are missing from TCRdb's copy, which holds only in-frame ones; the method was immunoSEQ multiplex PCR. Among some 150,000 clones listed, 94% were seen once. The sequencing sample was made of blood. The receptors stem from a man aged 40-49 years in good health. The CDR3 runs from the conserved cysteine through the conserved F or W. Fields, in order: clone size, J gene, V gene, D gene, CDR3 DNA, CDR3 protein. The D gene is left open where the match is weak. Clone size is shown for a subset of rows, as once, few, many or a class of expanded clone.

abundance: once
j_gene: TRBJ2-1
v_gene: TRBV28
d_gene: .
CDR3nt: TGTGCCAGCAACCTCAAAGGACGCCACCTCTACAATGAGCAGTTCTTC
CDR3aa: CASNLKGRHLYNEQFF

abundance: .
j_gene: TRBJ1-1
v_gene: TRBV6-2/TRBV6-3
d_gene: TRBD1
CDR3nt: TGTGCCAGCAGCCCCCGCAGGGGGGCCTTGATTAGCACTGAAGCTTTCTTT
CDR3aa: CASSPRRGALISTEAFF

abundance: .
j_gene: TRBJ2-7
v_gene: TRBV5-1
d_gene: .
CDR3nt: TGCGCCAGCAGCTTGTATGCTGGTACCTACGAGCAGTACTTC
CDR3aa: CASSLYAGTYEQYF

abundance: .
j_gene: TRBJ1-2
v_gene: TRBV3-1/TRBV3-2
d_gene: .
CDR3nt: TGTGCCAGCAGCCAAGACGCCAGAAACTATGGCTACACCTTC
CDR3aa: CASSQDARNYGYTF

abundance: .
j_gene: TRBJ1-1
v_gene: TRBV29-1
d_gene: .
CDR3nt: TGCAGCATTCCAGGGGATAGGGACACTGAAGCTTTCTTT
CDR3aa: CSIPGDRDTEAFF

abundance: .
j_gene: TRBJ1-3
v_gene: TRBV10-3
d_gene: .
CDR3nt: TGTGCCATCAGTGAGTCTCTTGTCTCTGGAAACACCATATATTTT
CDR3aa: CAISESLVSGNTIYF

abundance: .
j_gene: TRBJ1-3
v_gene: TRBV27
d_gene: TRBD1
CDR3nt: TGTGCCAGCAGTTTGGGACAGGGAGGCGGAAACACCATATATTTT
CDR3aa: CASSLGQGGGNTIYF

abundance: .
j_gene: TRBJ1-1
v_gene: TRBV11-3
d_gene: .
CDR3nt: TGTGCCAGCAGCTTAGGGGTAGGCACTGAAGCTTTCTTT
CDR3aa: CASSLGVGTEAFF

abundance: .
j_gene: TRBJ1-5
v_gene: TRBV7-6
d_gene: TRBD1
CDR3nt: TGTGCCAGCAGCTTAAATCGGGACAGGGCCCAGCCCCAGCATTTT
CDR3aa: CASSLNRDRAQPQHF

abundance: .
j_gene: TRBJ2-1
v_gene: TRBV18
d_gene: TRBD2
CDR3nt: TGTGCCAGCTCACCACTGGGACTAGCGGGAGTCGGTTACAATGAGCAGTTCTTC
CDR3aa: CASSPLGLAGVGYNEQFF

abundance: .
j_gene: TRBJ2-5
v_gene: TRBV18
d_gene: .
CDR3nt: TGTGCCAGCTCACCATACGGGCAGGGACAAGAGACCCAGTACTTC
CDR3aa: CASSPYGQGQETQYF

abundance: .
j_gene: TRBJ2-5
v_gene: TRBV18
d_gene: TRBD1
CDR3nt: TGTGCCAGCTCACTCGGGACAGTTCAAGAGACCCAGTACTTC
CDR3aa: CASSLGTVQETQYF

abundance: .
j_gene: TRBJ2-1
v_gene: TRBV7-9
d_gene: TRBD1
CDR3nt: TGTGCCAGCAGCTCCCAAGAGACAGGGATTGAGCAGTTCTTC
CDR3aa: CASSSQETGIEQFF

abundance: .
j_gene: TRBJ2-7
v_gene: TRBV28
d_gene: TRBD1
CDR3nt: TGTGCCAGCAGAACAGGGACAGGGAAATCCTACGAGCAGTACTTC
CDR3aa: CASRTGTGKSYEQYF

abundance: few
j_gene: TRBJ1-1
v_gene: TRBV24-1
d_gene: .
CDR3nt: TGTGCCACCAGTGAGGGGGGGACTGAAGCTTTCTTT
CDR3aa: CATSEGGTEAFF

abundance: .
j_gene: TRBJ2-5
v_gene: TRBV5-4
d_gene: .
CDR3nt: TGTGCCAGCAGCCACCCCTCGACAGAAGAGACCCAGTACTTC
CDR3aa: CASSHPSTEETQYF

abundance: .
j_gene: TRBJ2-3
v_gene: TRBV6-4
d_gene: .
CDR3nt: TGTGCCAGCAGAGACAGAAACGGGGGAGATACGCAGTATTTT
CDR3aa: CASRDRNGGDTQYF

abundance: .
j_gene: TRBJ2-1
v_gene: TRBV4-2
d_gene: .
CDR3nt: TGTGCCAGCAGCCAAGATGTCGCTGGCGCAGGGTGGCCCCTCTACAATGAGCAGTTCTTC
CDR3aa: CASSQDVAGAGWPLYNEQFF

abundance: .
j_gene: TRBJ2-1
v_gene: TRBV11-2
d_gene: .
CDR3nt: TGTGCCAGCACTCACGGGTTCCAGAACACGGACAATGAGCAGTTCTTC
CDR3aa: CASTHGFQNTDNEQFF

abundance: .
j_gene: TRBJ2-2
v_gene: TRBV29-1
d_gene: .
CDR3nt: TGCAGCGTTAGGGTCATAAACACCGGGGAGCTGTTTTTT
CDR3aa: CSVRVINTGELFF

abundance: .
j_gene: TRBJ2-2
v_gene: TRBV6-6
d_gene: TRBD1
CDR3nt: TGTGCCAGCACCCCAAATCAGGGGGTGTTAACCGGGGAGCTGTTTTTT
CDR3aa: CASTPNQGVLTGELFF

abundance: .
j_gene: TRBJ2-7
v_gene: TRBV28
d_gene: .
CDR3nt: TGTGCCAGCACTAATGTCTACGAGCAGTACTTC
CDR3aa: CASTNVYEQYF

abundance: .
j_gene: TRBJ1-2
v_gene: TRBV10-1
d_gene: .
CDR3nt: TGCGCCAGCAGTGACCGACGGAACCTCTCTTTCTATGGCTACACCTTC
CDR3aa: CASSDRRNLSFYGYTF

abundance: .
j_gene: TRBJ2-2
v_gene: TRBV10-3
d_gene: .
CDR3nt: TGTGCCATCAGTGAGTCAGGACAATCGGCCGGGCTCACCGGGGAGCTGTTTTTT
CDR3aa: CAISESGQSAGLTGELFF

abundance: once
j_gene: TRBJ1-1
v_gene: TRBV11-2
d_gene: .
CDR3nt: TGTGCCAGCAGCTTATTTGGGGGCGAGAACACTGAAGCTTTCTTT
CDR3aa: CASSLFGGENTEAFF

abundance: .
j_gene: TRBJ1-5
v_gene: TRBV13
d_gene: TRBD1
CDR3nt: TGTGCCAGCAGCTTCAGGACAGGGTCTACTCCCCAGCATTTT
CDR3aa: CASSFRTGSTPQHF

abundance: .
j_gene: TRBJ2-6
v_gene: TRBV2
d_gene: TRBD1
CDR3nt: TGTGCCAGCAGGTTACAGGGGCCTGGGGCCAACGTCCTGACTTTC
CDR3aa: CASRLQGPGANVLTF

abundance: .
j_gene: TRBJ1-6
v_gene: TRBV15
d_gene: TRBD1
CDR3nt: TGTGCCACCAGCGCAGGGGGCAAGTATAATTCACCCCTCCACTTT
CDR3aa: CATSAGGKYNSPLHF

abundance: .
j_gene: TRBJ2-5
v_gene: TRBV6-6
d_gene: TRBD1
CDR3nt: TGTGCCAGCAGTTCCGGACAGGGTCTCTTAGAGACCCAGTACTTC
CDR3aa: CASSSGQGLLETQYF

abundance: .
j_gene: TRBJ2-1
v_gene: TRBV5-6
d_gene: TRBD1
CDR3nt: TGTGCCAGCAGCATGACAGGGTACAATGAGCAGTTCTTC
CDR3aa: CASSMTGYNEQFF

abundance: .
j_gene: TRBJ1-1
v_gene: TRBV7-6
d_gene: .
CDR3nt: TGTGCCAGCAGCTTAACGAGGGCCGGGACTGAAGCTTTCTTT
CDR3aa: CASSLTRAGTEAFF

abundance: .
j_gene: TRBJ2-7
v_gene: TRBV11-1
d_gene: TRBD2
CDR3nt: TGTGCCACCGGGACTAGCGGATCCTACGAGCAGTACTTC
CDR3aa: CATGTSGSYEQYF

abundance: .
j_gene: TRBJ1-2
v_gene: TRBV18
d_gene: .
CDR3nt: TGTGCCAGCTCACCCGCCACAGATATGAGTGGCTACACCTTC
CDR3aa: CASSPATDMSGYTF

abundance: few
j_gene: TRBJ2-5
v_gene: TRBV5-5
d_gene: .
CDR3nt: TGTGCCAGCAGCCCGCGGGACAGTCAAGAGACCCAGTACTTC
CDR3aa: CASSPRDSQETQYF

abundance: .
j_gene: TRBJ1-6
v_gene: TRBV2
d_gene: .
CDR3nt: TGTGCCAGCAGTGACCCGACAGCGACCAATTCACCCCTCCACTTT
CDR3aa: CASSDPTATNSPLHF

abundance: .
j_gene: TRBJ2-7
v_gene: TRBV4-1
d_gene: TRBD2
CDR3nt: TGCGCCAGCAGCCCATGGACTAGCGATTACGAGCAGTACTTC
CDR3aa: CASSPWTSDYEQYF

abundance: .
j_gene: TRBJ2-4
v_gene: TRBV28
d_gene: .
CDR3nt: TGTGCCAGCAGTTTTTTTGTCGGGGAAGCTAGAGCCAAAAACATTCAGTACTTC
CDR3aa: CASSFFVGEARAKNIQYF

abundance: .
j_gene: TRBJ2-5
v_gene: TRBV15
d_gene: TRBD1
CDR3nt: TGTGCCACCAGCAGGATACGGGACAGGGAAATCCAAGAGACCCAGTACTTC
CDR3aa: CATSRIRDREIQETQYF

abundance: .
j_gene: TRBJ1-3
v_gene: TRBV5-1
d_gene: .
CDR3nt: TGCGCCAGCACCGACAGTACAGGCCTATCTGGAAACACCATATATTTT
CDR3aa: CASTDSTGLSGNTIYF

abundance: .
j_gene: TRBJ1-2
v_gene: TRBV20-1
d_gene: TRBD1
CDR3nt: TGCACCTTATCCGGGACAGTTGGCTACACCTTC
CDR3aa: CTLSGTVGYTF

abundance: .
j_gene: TRBJ2-7
v_gene: TRBV18
d_gene: TRBD2
CDR3nt: TGTGCCAGCTCACCTAGCGGGAGCTCCTACGAGCAGTACTTC
CDR3aa: CASSPSGSSYEQYF

abundance: .
j_gene: TRBJ1-5
v_gene: TRBV30
d_gene: TRBD1
CDR3nt: TGTGCCTGGAGTGAGACAGGGTCGGTCCAGCCCCAGCATTTT
CDR3aa: CAWSETGSVQPQHF

abundance: .
j_gene: TRBJ1-2
v_gene: TRBV7-3
d_gene: .
CDR3nt: TGTGCCAGCAGCCCCTACGGGGGGGCCCATGGCTACACCTTC
CDR3aa: CASSPYGGAHGYTF

abundance: .
j_gene: TRBJ1-6
v_gene: TRBV3-1/TRBV3-2
d_gene: .
CDR3nt: TGTGCCAGCAGCCCTTCAGTCCAGGGCGAGTGGACCTATAATTCACCCCTCCACTTT
CDR3aa: CASSPSVQGEWTYNSPLHF